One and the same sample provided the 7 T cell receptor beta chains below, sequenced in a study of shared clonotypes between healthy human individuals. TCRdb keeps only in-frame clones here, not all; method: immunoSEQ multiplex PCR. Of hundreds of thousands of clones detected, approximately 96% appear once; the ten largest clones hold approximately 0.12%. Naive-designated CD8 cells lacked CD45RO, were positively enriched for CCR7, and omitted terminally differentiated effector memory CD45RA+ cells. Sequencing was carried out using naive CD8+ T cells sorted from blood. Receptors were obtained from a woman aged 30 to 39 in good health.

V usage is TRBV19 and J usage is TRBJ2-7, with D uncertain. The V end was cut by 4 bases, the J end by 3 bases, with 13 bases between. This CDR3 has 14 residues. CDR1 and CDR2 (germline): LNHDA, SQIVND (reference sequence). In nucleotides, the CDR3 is TGTGCCAGTAGTACCCCATCGACGGACTACGAGCAGTACTTC. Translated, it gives CASSTPSTDYEQYF.

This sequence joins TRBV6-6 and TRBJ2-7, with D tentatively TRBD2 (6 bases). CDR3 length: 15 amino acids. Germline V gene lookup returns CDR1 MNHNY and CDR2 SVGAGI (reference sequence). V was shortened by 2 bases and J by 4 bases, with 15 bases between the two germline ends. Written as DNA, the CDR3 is TGTGCCAGCAGTTACGCGGACGGGAGTATGTACGAGCAGTACTTC. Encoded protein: CASSYADGSMYEQYF.

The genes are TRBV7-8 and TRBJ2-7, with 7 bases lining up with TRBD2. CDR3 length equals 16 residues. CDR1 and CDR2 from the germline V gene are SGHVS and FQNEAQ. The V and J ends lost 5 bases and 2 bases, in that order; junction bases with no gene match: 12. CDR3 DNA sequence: TGTGCCAGCAGCCCCGGGGGGACGCCAGATACCTACGAGCAGTACTTC. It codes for CASSPGGTPDTYEQYF.

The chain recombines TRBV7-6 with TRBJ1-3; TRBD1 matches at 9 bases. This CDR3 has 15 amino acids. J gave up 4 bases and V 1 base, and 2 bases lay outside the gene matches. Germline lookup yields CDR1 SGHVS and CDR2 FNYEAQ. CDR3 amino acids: CASSLDRGLGNTIYF. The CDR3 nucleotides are TGTGCCAGCAGCTTAGACAGGGGGCTCGGAAACACCATATATTTT.

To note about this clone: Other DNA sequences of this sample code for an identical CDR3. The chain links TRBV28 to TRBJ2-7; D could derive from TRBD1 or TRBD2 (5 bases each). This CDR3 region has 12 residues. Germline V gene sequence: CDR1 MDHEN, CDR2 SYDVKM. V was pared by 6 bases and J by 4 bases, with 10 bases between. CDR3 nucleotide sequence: TGTGCCAGCAGCCGGGGCCTTTACGAGCAGTACTTC. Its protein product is CASSRGLYEQYF.

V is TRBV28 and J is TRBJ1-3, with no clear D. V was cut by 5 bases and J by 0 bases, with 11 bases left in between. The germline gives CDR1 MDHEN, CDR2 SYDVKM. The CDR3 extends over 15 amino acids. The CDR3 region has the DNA TGTGCCAGCAGTCCAGATCCGAACTCTGGAAACACCATATATTTT. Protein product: CASSPDPNSGNTIYF. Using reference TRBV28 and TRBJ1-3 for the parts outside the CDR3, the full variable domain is DVKVTQSSRYLVKRTGEKVFLECVQDMDHENMFWYRQDPGLGLRLIYFSYDVKMKEKGDIPEGYSVSREKKERFSLILESASTNQTSMYLCASSPDPNSGNTIYFGEGSWLTVV.

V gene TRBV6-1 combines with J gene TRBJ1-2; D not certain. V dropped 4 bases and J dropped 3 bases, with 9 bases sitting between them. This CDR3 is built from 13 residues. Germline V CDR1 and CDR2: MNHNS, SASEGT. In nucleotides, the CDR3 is TGTGCCAGCAGTGGTCGAATCGACTATGGCTACACCTTC. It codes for CASSGRIDYGYTF.